Given below is one T cell receptor beta chain in context. Its cognate antigen is unknown. Amplification used 60 Vbeta primers and 13 Jbeta primers. The data were produced by immunoSEQ multiplex PCR, yet TCRdb's version contains in-frame clones alone and is incomplete. The table has fewer than 200,000 clones, roughly 87% seen once. The record originates from a study of cytomegalovirus exposure and HLA in healthy donors. V was pared by 5 bases and J by 4 bases, with 4 bases of the junction left unmatched. Germline V gene lookup returns CDR1 GTSNPN and CDR2 SVGIG (reference sequence). The CDR3 spans 15 residues. Overall study findings and caveats: Among the most significant clusters, several appeared linked to common viral pathogens in a later analysis. HLA-A and HLA-B allele assignments for most subjects were reportedly predicted accurately using TCR beta sequences. Analyzed later, most CMV-associated TCR beta chains appeared HLA-restricted.

The chain couples TRBV30 to TRBJ2-6, with 11 bases fitting TRBD1. Sequenced input: PBMCs. The clonotype originates from a girl between 5 and 17 years old in good health and CMV-seropositive. This CDR3 is CAWGQGASGANVLTF. CDR3 bases: TGTGCCTGGGGACAGGGGGCAAGCGGGGCCAACGTCCTGACTTTC.